What follows are 25 T cell receptor beta chains derived from one specimen sequenced in a study of blood T cell repertoires in COVID-19. Profiled with immunoSEQ multiplex PCR; TCRdb holds only in-frame clones, not every one. The data contain several thousand clones, about 89% of them singletons. Material for sequencing was peripheral blood. These receptors originate from a human donor in a cohort sampled during active COVID-19. The donor label of this sample is uncertain.

The chain uses TRBV2 and TRBJ2-7; the match to TRBD1 covers 7 bases. V was pared by 5 bases and J by 4 bases, with 2 bases of the junction left unmatched. The germline CDR1 and CDR2 sequences are SNHLY and FYNNEI. The CDR3 extends over 12 amino acids. CDR3 in DNA: TGTGCCAGCAGTTGGGGACAGTACGAGCAGTACTTC. It yields the protein CASSWGQYEQYF.

V and J are TRBV7-9 and TRBJ2-7; 7 nucleotides agree with TRBD2. J gave up 2 bases and V 1 base, and 5 bases lay outside the gene matches. Germline V gene lookup returns CDR1 SEHNR and CDR2 FQNEAQ (reference sequence). This CDR3 comprises 15 residues. The CDR3 region is CASSLGGGTAYEQYF. The CDR3 bases are TGTGCCAGCAGCTTAGGCGGGGGAACTGCCTACGAGCAGTACTTC.

The genes are TRBV27 and TRBJ2-3, with a tentative D call TRBD1 (6 bases). This CDR3 has 13 residues. V was clipped by 5 bases and J by 3 bases, with 9 bases between them. Germline CDR1 MNHEY, CDR2 SMNVEV (reference sequence). Here the CDR3 DNA reads TGTGCCAGCAGTCTCAGGGGTACAGATACGCAGTATTTT. This codes for CASSLRGTDTQYF.

The V and J genes are TRBV6-5 and TRBJ1-2; D unresolved. CDR1 MNHEY and CDR2 SVGAGI come from the germline V gene. This CDR3 region has 14 residues. V lost 2 bases to trimming and J lost 8 bases, with 15 bases between them. As DNA, the CDR3 is TGTGCCAGCAGTTACGTGCTAGGGAGGGAAGGCTACACCTTC. Translated, it gives CASSYVLGREGYTF.

The V gene is TRBV4-1, the J gene TRBJ1-3, with 7 bases identical to TRBD1. This CDR3 is built from 17 residues. The V gene end was trimmed by 0 bases and the J gene end by 3 bases; junction bases not matched to a gene: 8. Germline CDR1 is MGHRA and CDR2 is YSYEKL. The CDR3 loop is CASSQEGTDTIGNTIYF. The DNA for the CDR3 is TGCGCCAGCAGCCAAGAGGGGACAGACACAATTGGAAACACCATATATTTT.

The gene calls are TRBV19 and TRBJ1-2; D is unclear. The CDR3 runs 15 residues. CDR1 and CDR2 (germline): LNHDA, SQIVND (reference sequence). Trimming stripped 5 bases from V and 0 bases from J, with 13 bases between. CDR3 DNA: TGTGCCAGTAGTCTCCCGAAGACTCCTAACTATGGCTACACCTTC. Amino acid sequence: CASSLPKTPNYGYTF.

The rearrangement joins TRBV2 to TRBJ1-5; 7 bases match TRBD1. Per the germline V gene, CDR1 is SNHLY and CDR2 is FYNNEI. CDR3 length: 16 residues. Trimming cost V 1 base and J 2 bases; bases outside gene matches: 5. The CDR3 sequence: CASSEGARGGNQPQHF. As DNA, the CDR3 is TGTGCCAGCAGTGAAGGGGCCAGGGGGGGCAATCAGCCCCAGCATTTT.

The chain combines TRBV3-1 (or the pseudogene TRBV3-2) with TRBJ2-3, with 13 positions matching TRBD2. The CDR3 is made up of 16 amino acids. In germline, CDR1 is LGHDT, CDR2 YNNKEL (reference sequence). The trim removed 1 base at V and 5 bases at J, leaving 3 bases unmatched. The CDR3: CASSQGTSGRIDTQYF. The CDR3 DNA sequence: TGTGCCAGCAGCCAAGGGACTAGCGGGAGAATAGATACGCAGTATTTT.

This clone occurred a few times. The chain links TRBV3-1 (or the pseudogene TRBV3-2) to TRBJ1-6; D is unresolved. Looked up from germline, CDR1 is LGHDT and CDR2 is YNNKEL (reference sequence). The CDR3 has 14 residues. V was clipped by 3 bases and J by 8 bases, with 11 bases between them. This CDR3 is CASSQFPLDSPLHF. Written as DNA, the CDR3 is TGTGCCAGCAGCCAGTTCCCCCTAGATTCACCCCTCCACTTT.

The chain links TRBV2 to TRBJ1-5; a weak D match, TRBD1 (5 bases). Germline CDR1 reads SNHLY; CDR2 reads FYNNEI. This CDR3 has 16 residues. V was pared by 4 bases and J by 0 bases, with 13 bases between. The CDR3 DNA reads TGTGCCAGCAGTGTATCCGGACAAATTAGCAATCAGCCCCAGCATTTT. Its translation is CASSVSGQISNQPQHF.

The chain combines TRBV7-9 with TRBJ1-1, with TRBD1 as a possible D gene (6 bases). Looked up from germline, CDR1 is SEHNR and CDR2 is FQNEAQ (reference sequence). The CDR3 runs to 17 residues. The ends were cut back, 1 base at V and 0 bases at J, with 15 bases in the middle. The CDR3 coding sequence is TGTGCCAGCAGCTTAGAGGTGGGGGCAGGAGTGAACACTGAAGCTTTCTTT. Its translation: CASSLEVGAGVNTEAFF.

This rearrangement joins TRBV5-4 to TRBJ1-2; the D is unclear. The CDR3 sequence is 12 residues long. The V gene's germline CDR1 is SGHNT and CDR2 YYREEE (reference sequence). V lost 7 bases, J lost 7 bases, and 14 bases lay in between. CDR3 DNA: TGTGCCAGCTGGGCGGCCGGGGTTGGCTACACCTTC. Encoded protein: CASWAAGVGYTF.

This chain connects TRBV19 to TRBJ2-5; 7 nucleotides agree with TRBD1. The germline gives CDR1 LNHDA, CDR2 SQIVND (reference sequence). The CDR3 runs 13 residues. Unmatched junction bases numbered 1, after V lost 2 bases and J lost 4 bases. The CDR3, as DNA: TGTGCCAGTAGTATAAGACAGGGAGAGACCCAGTACTTC. It encodes CASSIRQGETQYF.

CDR3 nucleotide sequence: TGTGCCAGCAGCTTAACTGGCCGGAGGAGCCTCGGGGGGGCAGATACGCAGTATTTT. This translates into CASSLTGRRSLGGADTQYF. The V call is TRBV11-2, the J call TRBJ2-3; the match to TRBD2 covers 8 bases. J gave up 4 bases and V 2 bases, and 17 bases lay outside the gene matches. The CDR3 loop spans 19 amino acids. CDR1 and CDR2 (germline): SGHAT, FQNNGV.

CDR3 in DNA: TGTGCCAGCAGCCCGACCGGAGGTCACACAGATACGCAGTATTTT. Its protein is CASSPTGGHTDTQYF. This chain connects TRBV3-1 (or the pseudogene TRBV3-2) to TRBJ2-3, with a tentative D call TRBD2 (5 bases). CDR1 and CDR2 from the germline V gene are LGHDT and YNNKEL (reference sequence). The CDR3 is 15 residues long. V gave up 4 bases and J gave up 2 bases, with 13 bases separating them.

The chain is built from TRBV6-5 and TRBJ2-7, with D possibly being TRBD2 (5 bases). Germline assignment: CDR1 MNHEY and CDR2 SVGAGI. The CDR3 contains 14 residues. Trimming stripped 5 bases from V and 0 bases from J, with 11 bases between. The DNA of the CDR3 is TGTGCCAGCAGTCGCGACGGGGTCTCCTACGAGCAGTACTTC. This gives the protein CASSRDGVSYEQYF.

The chain carries TRBV14 and TRBJ1-4; 7 nucleotides match TRBD1. V gave up 3 bases and J gave up 10 bases; unmatched junction bases: 5. This CDR3 spans 13 amino acids. In germline, CDR1 is SGHDN, CDR2 FVKESK. The chain's CDR3 is CASSQGQYGKLFF. In nucleotides, the CDR3 is TGTGCCAGCAGCCAGGGACAGTACGGAAAACTGTTTTTT.

The chain couples TRBV5-5 to TRBJ2-1; 11 bases fit TRBD2. CDR3 length: 15 residues. Germline lookup yields CDR1 SGHKS and CDR2 YYEKEE (reference sequence). Germline trimming cut 2 bases from V and 7 bases from J; bases unmatched to any gene: 5. This CDR3 reads CASSFSGGESNEQFF. DNA for the CDR3: TGTGCCAGCAGCTTTAGCGGGGGGGAGAGTAATGAGCAGTTCTTC.

This clone was found once. This chain links TRBV19 with TRBJ2-4; 9 nucleotides align to TRBD1. The CDR3 is made up of 17 amino acids. Germline CDR1 LNHDA, CDR2 SQIVND (reference sequence). V lost 1 base and J lost 1; bases outside the gene matches: 5. The CDR3 spells CASSIGDRAYAKNIQYF. The CDR3 DNA reads TGTGCCAGTAGTATAGGGGACAGGGCCTATGCCAAAAACATTCAGTACTTC.

V and J are TRBV28 and TRBJ2-1, with D possibly being TRBD2 (6 bases). V lost 1 base to trimming and J lost 0 bases, with 10 bases between them. Germline V gives CDR1 MDHEN, CDR2 SYDVKM. The CDR3 is made up of 16 amino acids. CDR3 bases: TGTGCCAGCAGTTTATTGCGGGGCGACTCCTACAATGAGCAGTTCTTC. Translation: CASSLLRGDSYNEQFF. The whole variable domain, remainder taken from reference TRBV28 and TRBJ2-1, is DVKVTQSSRYLVKRTGEKVFLECVQDMDHENMFWYRQDPGLGLRLIYFSYDVKMKEKGDIPEGYSVSREKKERFSLILESASTNQTSMYLCASSLLRGDSYNEQFFGPGTRLTVL.

The chain recombines TRBV3-1 (or the pseudogene TRBV3-2) with TRBJ2-2; D is unresolved. The CDR3 covers 13 residues. The germline V gene encodes CDR1 LGHDT and CDR2 YNNKEL (reference sequence). The ends were cut back, 1 base at V and 8 bases at J, with 8 bases in the middle. The CDR3, as DNA: TGTGCCAGCAGCCAAGCTACTTCTGGGGAGCTGTTTTTT. Amino acid sequence: CASSQATSGELFF.

In nucleotides, the CDR3 is TGTGCCAGCAGTCCCCGGGATCCGAATGAAAAACTGTTTTTT. Residues: CASSPRDPNEKLFF. The chain couples TRBV6-5 to TRBJ1-4; D remains ambiguous. Trimming took off 5 bases at V and 5 bases at J, with 12 bases between the two ends. CDR1 is MNHEY, CDR2 SVGAGI, per germline. There are 14 residues in the CDR3.

V and J are TRBV21-1 and TRBJ2-3; the table's D call of TRBD2 was not tested on the DNA. TRBV21-1 constitutes a pseudogene. The CDR3 totals 15 residues. The CDR3 bases are TGTGCCAGCAGCAGACTAGCGGGACACACAGATACGCAGTATTTT. The encoded protein is CASSRLAGHTDTQYF.

The chain links TRBV2 to TRBJ2-3, with TRBD2 identical over 7 bases. The germline V gene has CDR1 SNHLY and CDR2 FYNNEI. V shed 4 bases and J 4 bases; nucleotides not matched to a gene: 11. This CDR3 is 16 amino acids long. The CDR3 DNA reads as TGTGCCAGCAGTGGGCCCCTAGCGGCTTCGGCAGATACGCAGTATTTT. This codes for CASSGPLAASADTQYF.

Only one count was recorded for this clone. The CDR3 nucleotides read TGTGCCAGTAGTACCCACAGTGCGGAGCAGTACTTC. Its protein is CASSTHSAEQYF. V gene TRBV19 combines with J gene TRBJ2-7, with D unclear. Trimming removed 4 bases at V and 7 bases at J, with 11 bases between. This CDR3 comprises 12 residues. CDR1 LNHDA and CDR2 SQIVND come from the germline V gene (reference sequence).